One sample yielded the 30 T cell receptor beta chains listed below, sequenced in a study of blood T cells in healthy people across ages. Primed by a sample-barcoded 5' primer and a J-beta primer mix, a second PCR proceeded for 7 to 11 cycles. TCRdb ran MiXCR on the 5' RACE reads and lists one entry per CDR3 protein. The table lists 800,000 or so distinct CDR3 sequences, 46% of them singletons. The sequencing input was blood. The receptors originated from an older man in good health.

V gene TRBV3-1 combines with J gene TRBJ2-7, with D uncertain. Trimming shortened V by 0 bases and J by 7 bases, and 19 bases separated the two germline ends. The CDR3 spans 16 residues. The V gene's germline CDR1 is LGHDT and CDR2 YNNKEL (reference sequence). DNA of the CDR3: TGTGCCAGCAGCCAAGAACTCTTCCTCGGCGTCAATGAGCAGTACTTC. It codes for CASSQELFLGVNEQYF.

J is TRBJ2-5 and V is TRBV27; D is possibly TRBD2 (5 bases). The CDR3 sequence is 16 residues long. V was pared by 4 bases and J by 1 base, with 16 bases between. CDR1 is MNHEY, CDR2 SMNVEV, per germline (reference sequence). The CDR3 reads CASSSEAAMGQETQYF. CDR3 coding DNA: TGTGCCAGCAGTTCGGAGGCAGCGATGGGCCAAGAGACCCAGTACTTC.

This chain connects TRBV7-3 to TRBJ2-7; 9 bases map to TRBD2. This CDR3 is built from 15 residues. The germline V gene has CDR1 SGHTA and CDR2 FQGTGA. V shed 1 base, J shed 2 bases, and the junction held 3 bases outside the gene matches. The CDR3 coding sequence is TGTGCCAGCAGCTTAAGGGGCGGGAGGGCCTACGAGCAGTACTTC. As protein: CASSLRGGRAYEQYF.

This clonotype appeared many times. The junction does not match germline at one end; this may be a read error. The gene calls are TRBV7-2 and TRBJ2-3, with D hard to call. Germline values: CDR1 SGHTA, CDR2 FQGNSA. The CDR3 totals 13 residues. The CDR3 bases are TGTGCTAGCAGCTTGGGGTACACAGATACGCAGTATTTT. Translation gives CASSLGYTDTQYF.

CDR3 sequence reads: CASSLASNFGELFF. The CDR3 DNA reads TGCGCCAGCAGCTTGGCCTCCAATTTCGGGGAGCTGTTTTTT. The chain uses TRBV5-1 and TRBJ2-2; unclear D gene. The CDR3 sequence is 14 residues long. Trimming pared 0 bases from V and 7 bases from J, leaving 10 bases between. The germline V gene has CDR1 SGHRS and CDR2 YFSETQ.

This CDR3 reads CASSPGSRGANQPQHF. The CDR3 region has the DNA TGTGCCAGCAGCCCCGGATCTCGAGGGGCCAATCAGCCCCAGCATTTT. V gene TRBV12-3 or TRBV12-4 combines with J gene TRBJ1-5; D is perhaps TRBD1 (5 bases). V was shortened by 6 bases and J by 3 bases, with 18 bases between the two germline ends. This CDR3 has 16 residues.

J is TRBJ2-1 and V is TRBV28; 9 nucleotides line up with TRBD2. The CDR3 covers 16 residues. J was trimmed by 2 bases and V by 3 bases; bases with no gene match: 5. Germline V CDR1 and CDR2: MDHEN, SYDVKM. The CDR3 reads CASSFDSGGTYNEQFF. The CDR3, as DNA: TGTGCCAGCAGTTTTGATAGCGGGGGAACCTACAATGAGCAGTTCTTC.

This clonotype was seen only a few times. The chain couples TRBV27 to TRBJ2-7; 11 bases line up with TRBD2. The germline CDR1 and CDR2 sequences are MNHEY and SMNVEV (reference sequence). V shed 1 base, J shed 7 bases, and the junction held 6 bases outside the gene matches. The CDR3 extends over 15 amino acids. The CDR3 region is CASSLFLAGGREQYF. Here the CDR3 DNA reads TGTGCCAGCAGTTTATTCCTAGCGGGAGGTAGGGAGCAGTACTTC.

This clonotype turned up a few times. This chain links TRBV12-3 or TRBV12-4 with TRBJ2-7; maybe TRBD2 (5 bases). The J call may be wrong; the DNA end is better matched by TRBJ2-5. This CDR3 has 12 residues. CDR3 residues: CASSFRGGTQYF. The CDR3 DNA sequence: TGTGCCAGCAGTTTCAGAGGAGGGACCCAGTACTTC.

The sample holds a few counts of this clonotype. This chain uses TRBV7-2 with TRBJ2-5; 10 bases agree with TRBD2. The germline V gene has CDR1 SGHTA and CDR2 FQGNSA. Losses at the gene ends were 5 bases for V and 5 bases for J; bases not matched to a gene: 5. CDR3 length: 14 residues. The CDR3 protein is CASSISGRRETQYF. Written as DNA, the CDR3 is TGTGCCAGCAGCATTAGCGGGAGGCGGGAGACCCAGTACTTC.

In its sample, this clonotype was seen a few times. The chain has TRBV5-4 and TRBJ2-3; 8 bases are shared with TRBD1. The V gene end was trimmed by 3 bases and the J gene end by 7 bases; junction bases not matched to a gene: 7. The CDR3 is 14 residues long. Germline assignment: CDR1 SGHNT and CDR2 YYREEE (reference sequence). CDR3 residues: CASSSGQAMNTQYF. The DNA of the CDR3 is TGTGCCAGCAGCTCGGGACAGGCTATGAATACGCAGTATTTT.

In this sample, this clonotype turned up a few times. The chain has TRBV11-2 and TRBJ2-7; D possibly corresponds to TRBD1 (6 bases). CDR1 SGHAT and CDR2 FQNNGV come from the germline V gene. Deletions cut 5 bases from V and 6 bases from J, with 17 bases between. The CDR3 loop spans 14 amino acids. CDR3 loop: CASSTTQGSGEQYF. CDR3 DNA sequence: TGTGCCAGCAGCACTACACAGGGTTCGGGCGAGCAGTACTTC.

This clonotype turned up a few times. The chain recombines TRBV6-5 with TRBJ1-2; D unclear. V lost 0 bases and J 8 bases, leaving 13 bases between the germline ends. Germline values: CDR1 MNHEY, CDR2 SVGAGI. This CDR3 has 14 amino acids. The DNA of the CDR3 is TGTGCCAGCAGTTACTCATTGGGATCTGGCGGCTACACCTTC. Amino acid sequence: CASSYSLGSGGYTF.

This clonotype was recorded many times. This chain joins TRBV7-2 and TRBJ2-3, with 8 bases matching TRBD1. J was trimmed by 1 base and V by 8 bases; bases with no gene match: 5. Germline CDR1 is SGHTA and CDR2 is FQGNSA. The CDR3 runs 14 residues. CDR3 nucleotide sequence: TGTGCCAGCGGAGGGACAGGACGCACAGATACGCAGTATTTT. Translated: CASGGTGRTDTQYF. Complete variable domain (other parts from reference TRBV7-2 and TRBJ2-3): GAGVSQSPSNKVTEKGKDVELRCDPISGHTALYWYRQSLGQGLEFLIYFQGNSAPDKSGLPSDRFSAERTGGSVSTLTIQRTQQEDSAVYLCASGGTGRTDTQYFGPGTRLTVL.

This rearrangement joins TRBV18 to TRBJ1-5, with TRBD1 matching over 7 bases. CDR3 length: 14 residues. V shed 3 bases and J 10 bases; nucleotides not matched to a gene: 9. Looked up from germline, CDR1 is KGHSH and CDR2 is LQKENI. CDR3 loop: CASSPGQSNHPQHF. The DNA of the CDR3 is TGTGCCAGCTCACCGGGACAGAGTAACCATCCCCAGCATTTT.

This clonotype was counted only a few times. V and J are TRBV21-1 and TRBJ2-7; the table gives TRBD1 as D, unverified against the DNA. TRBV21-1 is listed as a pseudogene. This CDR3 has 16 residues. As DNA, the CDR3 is TGTGCCAGCAGCTCTTGGACAGAGTCCTTTGTGTACGGGCAGTACTTC. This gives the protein CASSSWTESFVYGQYF.

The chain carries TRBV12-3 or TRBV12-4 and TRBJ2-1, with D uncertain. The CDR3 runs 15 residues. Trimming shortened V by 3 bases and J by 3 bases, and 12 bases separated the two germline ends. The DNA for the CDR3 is TGTGCCAGCAGTTTTCTGTTTGGTGACTACAATGAGCAGTTCTTC. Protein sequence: CASSFLFGDYNEQFF.

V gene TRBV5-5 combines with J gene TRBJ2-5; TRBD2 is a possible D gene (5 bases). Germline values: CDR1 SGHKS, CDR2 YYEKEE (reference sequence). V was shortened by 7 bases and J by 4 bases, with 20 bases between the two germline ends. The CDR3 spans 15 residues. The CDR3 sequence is CASGPYGSRAETQYF. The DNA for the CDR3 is TGTGCCAGCGGCCCCTATGGGAGTCGGGCAGAGACCCAGTACTTC.

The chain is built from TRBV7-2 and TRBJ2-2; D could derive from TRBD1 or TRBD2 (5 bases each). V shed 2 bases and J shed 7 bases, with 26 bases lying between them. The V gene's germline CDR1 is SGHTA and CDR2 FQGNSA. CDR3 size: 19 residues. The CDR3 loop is CASSLSLVVTGGHGGELFF. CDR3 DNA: TGTGCCAGCAGCTTATCGTTGGTAGTTACAGGCGGGCATGGCGGGGAGCTGTTTTTT. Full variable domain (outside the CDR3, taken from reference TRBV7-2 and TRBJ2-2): GAGVSQSPSNKVTEKGKDVELRCDPISGHTALYWYRQSLGQGLEFLIYFQGNSAPDKSGLPSDRFSAERTGGSVSTLTIQRTQQEDSAVYLCASSLSLVVTGGHGGELFFGEGSRLTVL.

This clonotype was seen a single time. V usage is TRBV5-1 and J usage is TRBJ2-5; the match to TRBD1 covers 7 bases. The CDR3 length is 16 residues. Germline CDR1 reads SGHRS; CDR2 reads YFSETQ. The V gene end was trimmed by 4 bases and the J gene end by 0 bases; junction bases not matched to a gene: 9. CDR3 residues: CASSTRQGVYQETQYF. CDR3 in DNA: TGCGCCAGCAGCACCCGACAGGGAGTGTACCAAGAGACCCAGTACTTC.

The CDR3 loop reads CASSPGQPTEAFF. In DNA, the CDR3 is TGTGCCAGCAGTCCCGGACAGCCAACTGAAGCTTTCTTT. The chain couples TRBV12-3 or TRBV12-4 to TRBJ1-1; perhaps TRBD1 as D (6 bases). The V end lost 5 bases, the J end lost 5 bases, and 12 bases lay between the germline ends. This CDR3 is 13 amino acids long.

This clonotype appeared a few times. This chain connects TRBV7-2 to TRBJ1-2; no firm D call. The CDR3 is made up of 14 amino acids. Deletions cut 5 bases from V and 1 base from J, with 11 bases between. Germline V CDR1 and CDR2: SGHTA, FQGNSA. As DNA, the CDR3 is TGTGCCAGCAGCCCACCGGGGTATAACTATGGCTACACCTTC. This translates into CASSPPGYNYGYTF.

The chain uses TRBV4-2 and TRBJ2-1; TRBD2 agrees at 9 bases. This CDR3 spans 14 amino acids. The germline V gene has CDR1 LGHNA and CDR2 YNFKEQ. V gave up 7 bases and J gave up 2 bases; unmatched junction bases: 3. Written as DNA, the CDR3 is TGTGCCAGCAAAGCGGGAGGCCCCTACAATGAGCAGTTCTTC. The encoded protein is CASKAGGPYNEQFF.

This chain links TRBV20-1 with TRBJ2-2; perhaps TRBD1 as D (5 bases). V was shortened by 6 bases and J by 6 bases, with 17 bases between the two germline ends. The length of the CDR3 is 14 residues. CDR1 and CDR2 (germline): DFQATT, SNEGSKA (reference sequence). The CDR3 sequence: CSALGAEGAGELFF. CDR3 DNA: TGCAGTGCCCTAGGGGCAGAAGGAGCCGGGGAGCTGTTTTTT.

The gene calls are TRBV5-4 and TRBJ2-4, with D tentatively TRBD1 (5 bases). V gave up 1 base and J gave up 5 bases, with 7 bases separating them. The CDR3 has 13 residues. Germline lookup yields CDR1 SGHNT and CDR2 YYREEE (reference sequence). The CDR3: CASSLKTENIQYF. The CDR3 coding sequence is TGTGCCAGCAGCTTGAAGACAGAAAACATTCAGTACTTC.

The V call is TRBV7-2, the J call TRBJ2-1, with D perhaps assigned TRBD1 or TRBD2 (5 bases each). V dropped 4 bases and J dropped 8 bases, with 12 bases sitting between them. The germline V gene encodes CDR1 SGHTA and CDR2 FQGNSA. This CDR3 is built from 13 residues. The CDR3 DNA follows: TGTGCCAGCAGCTGGGATAGGGACGATGAGCAGTTCTTC. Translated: CASSWDRDDEQFF.

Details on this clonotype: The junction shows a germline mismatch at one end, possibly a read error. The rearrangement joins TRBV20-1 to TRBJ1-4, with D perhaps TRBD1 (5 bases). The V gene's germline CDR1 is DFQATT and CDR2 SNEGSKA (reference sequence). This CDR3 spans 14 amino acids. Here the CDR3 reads CSAKTSRGNEELFF. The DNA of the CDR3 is TGCAGTGCTAAGACTTCTAGGGGTAATGAAGAACTGTTTTTT.

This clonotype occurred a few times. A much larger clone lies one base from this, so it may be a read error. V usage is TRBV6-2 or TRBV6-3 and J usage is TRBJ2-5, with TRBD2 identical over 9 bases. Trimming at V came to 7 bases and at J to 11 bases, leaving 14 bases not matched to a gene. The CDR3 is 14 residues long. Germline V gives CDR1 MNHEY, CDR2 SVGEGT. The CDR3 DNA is TGTGCCAGCACTATAACGGGACTAGCAAGTGAGCAGTACTTC. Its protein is CASTITGLASEQYF.

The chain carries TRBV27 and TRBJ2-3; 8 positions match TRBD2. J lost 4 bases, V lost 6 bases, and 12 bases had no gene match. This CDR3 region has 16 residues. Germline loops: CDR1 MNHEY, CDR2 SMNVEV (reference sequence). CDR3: CASSPGLGWGADTQYF. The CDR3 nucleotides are TGTGCCAGCAGCCCGGGACTAGGTTGGGGGGCAGATACGCAGTATTTT.

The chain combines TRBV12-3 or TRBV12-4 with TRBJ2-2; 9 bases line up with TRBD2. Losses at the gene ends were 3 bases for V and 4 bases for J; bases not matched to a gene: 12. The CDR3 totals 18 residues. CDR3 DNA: TGTGCCAGCAGTTTTAGAATCTTAGCGGGAGTGTCCACCGGGGAGCTGTTTTTT. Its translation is CASSFRILAGVSTGELFF.